This section outlines one T cell receptor (beta chain) sequence together with its context. A 5'RACE template switching approach incorporating UMIs was used to make TCR beta cDNA. TCRdb re-analyzed the 5' RACE reads; it lists each CDR3 protein once, without DNA. In total, the table holds about 540,000 distinct CDR3 sequences. CDR1 is SGHRS and CDR2 is YFSETQ in the germline V gene. This CDR3 is built from 14 residues. This entry is derived from a study of T cells expressing NK-cell markers. Overall study context: Underlying the TCR beta repertoires were sorted CD3+CD56+NKG2C+, CD3+CD56+NKG2C- and CD3+CD56-NKG2C+ T cells.

The rearrangement uses TRBV5-1 and TRBJ2-7. The sample was blood T cells: a sorted CD56 or NKG2C T cell subset, CD4+ or CD8+ T cells, or bulk PBMC T cells (not recorded which). This clonotype was sampled from a man between 18 and 35 years old in good health. CDR3 loop: CASSVWTTAYEQYF.